Listed below are T cell receptor beta chains from one sample, sequenced in a study of shared clonotypes between healthy human individuals. Measured with immunoSEQ multiplex PCR; TCRdb has only the in-frame clones, and not every one. The sample includes 600,000 to 750,000 clones, roughly two thirds seen only once; the top ten take more than 1.5%. Input material: memory CD4+ T cells sorted from blood. The receptor source for this set is a woman in her twenties or thirties in good health. Both conserved end residues are part of each CDR3. Fields, in order: J gene, D gene, V gene, CDR3 protein. The D gene is left open where the match is weak.

TRBJ1-2 . TRBV7-9 CASSRGPGGGYTF
TRBJ1-1 . TRBV5-4 CASSFKRSTEAFF
TRBJ2-7 TRBD1 TRBV5-4 CASSLGRGQAYEQYF
TRBJ2-1 . TRBV5-1 CASSPLPGRVNEQFF
TRBJ1-1 . TRBV27 CASSYIPNTEAFF
TRBJ2-3 . TRBV14 CASSQVGDIFTDTQYF
TRBJ2-5 TRBD2 TRBV2 CASSVRLAGGPVEETQYF
TRBJ1-4 . TRBV7-2 CASSRPALAEKLFF
TRBJ2-7 . TRBV6-1 CASSPARPPYEQYF
TRBJ2-1 . TRBV18 CASSPSGTSIYNEQFF
TRBJ2-1 . TRBV6-5 CASSNPGRRGGEQFF
TRBJ1-1 TRBD1 TRBV5-4 CAIQGITEAFF
TRBJ2-6 . TRBV2 CASSELRDSGANVLTF
TRBJ1-2 TRBD1 TRBV28 CASRTGDWLGYTF
TRBJ1-5 TRBD1 TRBV15 CATSREIGLRTGDQPQHF
TRBJ2-3 . TRBV29-1 CSGTTRIGTDTQYF
TRBJ1-4 TRBD1 TRBV7-9 CASSSRGRSEKLFF
TRBJ2-2 . TRBV7-9 CASSLAPAGKGTGELFF
TRBJ2-7 . TRBV4-1 CASSRPGQSSYEQYF
TRBJ2-7 TRBD1 TRBV19 CASSTSGTGNHEQYF
TRBJ2-1 . TRBV28 CASSLPWQGGRFF
TRBJ2-1 . TRBV14 CASSPARLGEQFF
TRBJ2-1 . TRBV5-1 CASRFGGSSYNEQFF
TRBJ2-2 TRBD1 TRBV6-1 CASKTGTGSTGELFF
TRBJ2-1 . TRBV30 CAWSVGREYYNEQFF
TRBJ2-5 TRBD2 TRBV7-9 CASSVIPRLAGGETQYF
TRBJ2-1 TRBD1 TRBV7-3 CASSEGQGSYNEQFF
TRBJ2-7 . TRBV6-5 CASSYSSSSYEQYF
TRBJ1-1 . TRBV29-1 CSVALWAANTEAFF
TRBJ2-7 . TRBV19 CASSTDSYEQYF
TRBJ2-5 . TRBV29-1 CSATTSRETQYF
TRBJ1-5 . TRBV19 CASSIGGRAQGLSNQPQHF
TRBJ2-3 TRBD2 TRBV18 CASSRGLAGVTDTQYF
TRBJ1-2 . TRBV5-8 CASSLVRGLYGYTF
TRBJ2-2 TRBD1 TRBV27 CASRATGQGTGELFF
TRBJ2-2 . TRBV25-1 CASSDPIERGVTGELFF
TRBJ1-1 . TRBV28 CASSRQMNTEAFF
TRBJ2-5 . TRBV10-3 CAISNQETQYF
TRBJ1-2 . TRBV20-1 CSAPGVYGYTF
TRBJ2-5 . TRBV11-2 CASSLGAAQKETQYF
TRBJ2-1 . TRBV1 CTSRDSYNEQFF